The next 4 T cell receptor beta chains were all read from a single sample in a study of blood T cell repertoires in COVID-19. Clones were read by immunoSEQ multiplex PCR, and TCRdb kept only the in-frame ones, dropping some. The data hold about 47,000 clones, with roughly nine tenths observed a single time. Sequencing was performed on peripheral blood. These TCRs come from a man between 65 and 85 years old with active COVID-19.

The chain recombines TRBV2 with TRBJ2-7; TRBD1 is a possible D gene (6 bases). Germline V gene lookup returns CDR1 SNHLY and CDR2 FYNNEI. This CDR3 comprises 15 residues. Trimming removed 6 bases from V and 6 bases from J, with 21 bases in between. The CDR3 sequence: CASRAPVGQGSEQYF. CDR3 in DNA: TGTGCCAGCAGGGCCCCGGTCGGGCAGGGGAGCGAGCAGTACTTC.

A single count supports this clone. The V call is TRBV3-1 (or the pseudogene TRBV3-2), the J call TRBJ2-3, with 7 bases identical to TRBD1. This CDR3 spans 14 amino acids. CDR1 LGHDT and CDR2 YNNKEL come from the germline V gene (reference sequence). V was pared by 5 bases and J by 1 base, with 3 bases of the junction left unmatched. This chain's CDR3 is CASSTGTGTDTQYF. The CDR3 DNA reads TGTGCCAGCAGCACAGGGACAGGCACAGATACGCAGTATTTT.

On this clone: A junction end diverges from the germline sequence, so it may reflect a read error. The chain joins TRBV6-1 to TRBJ1-2; 7 nucleotides agree with TRBD1. The CDR3 is made up of 13 amino acids. Per germline, CDR1 MNHNS and CDR2 SASEGT. CDR3 in amino acids: CASREGTVYGYTF. CDR3 nucleotide sequence: TGTGCCAGCAGAGAAGGGACAGTCTATGGCTACACCTTC.

This rearrangement joins TRBV6-4 to TRBJ1-1, with D uncertain. The CDR3 is 13 amino acids. Germline CDR1 and CDR2: MRHNA and SNTAGT. Trimming took 3 bases from V and 1 from J, leaving 6 bases between them. CDR3 sequence reads: CASSETWNTEAFF. CDR3 sequence (DNA): TGTGCCAGCAGTGAGACATGGAACACTGAAGCTTTCTTT.